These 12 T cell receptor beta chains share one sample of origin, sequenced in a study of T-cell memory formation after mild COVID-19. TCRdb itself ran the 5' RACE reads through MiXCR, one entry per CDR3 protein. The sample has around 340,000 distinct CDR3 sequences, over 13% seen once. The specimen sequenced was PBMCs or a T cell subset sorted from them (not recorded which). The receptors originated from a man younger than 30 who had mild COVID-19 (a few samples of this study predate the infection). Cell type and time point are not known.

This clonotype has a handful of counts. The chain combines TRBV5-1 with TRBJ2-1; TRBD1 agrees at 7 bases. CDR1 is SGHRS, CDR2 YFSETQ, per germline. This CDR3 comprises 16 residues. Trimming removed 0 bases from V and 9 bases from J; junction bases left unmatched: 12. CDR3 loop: CASSLAPTGFPSEQFF. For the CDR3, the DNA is TGCGCCAGCAGCTTGGCCCCGACAGGGTTCCCGAGTGAGCAGTTCTTC.

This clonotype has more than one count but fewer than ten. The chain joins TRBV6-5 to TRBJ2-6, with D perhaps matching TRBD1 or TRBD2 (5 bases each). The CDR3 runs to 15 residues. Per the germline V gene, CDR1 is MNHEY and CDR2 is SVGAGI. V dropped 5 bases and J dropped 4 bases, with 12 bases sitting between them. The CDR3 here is CASSTGRPGANVLTF. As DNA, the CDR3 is TGTGCCAGCAGTACGGGGCGACCCGGGGCCAACGTCCTGACTTTC.

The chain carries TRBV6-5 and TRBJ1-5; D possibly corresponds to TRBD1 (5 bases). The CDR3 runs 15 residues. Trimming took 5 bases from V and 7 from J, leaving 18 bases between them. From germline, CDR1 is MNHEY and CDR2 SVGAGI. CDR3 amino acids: CASSNRNTGLQPQHF. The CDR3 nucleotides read TGTGCCAGCAGTAACCGTAACACAGGTTTGCAGCCCCAGCATTTT.

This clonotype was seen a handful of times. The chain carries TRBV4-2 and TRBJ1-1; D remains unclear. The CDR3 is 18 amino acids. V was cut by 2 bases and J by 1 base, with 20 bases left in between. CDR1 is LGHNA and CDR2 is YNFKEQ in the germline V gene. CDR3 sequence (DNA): TGTGCCAGCAGCCAATTCGAGATCCCTGACTCCGGGAACACTGAAGCTTTCTTT. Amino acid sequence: CASSQFEIPDSGNTEAFF.

The CDR3 region is CASRNYEQYF. The CDR3, as DNA: TGTGCCAGCAGGAATTACGAGCAGTACTTC. The chain links TRBV6-2 or TRBV6-3 to TRBJ2-7; D unresolved. The CDR3 totals 10 residues. Trimming shortened V by 6 bases and J by 4 bases, and 4 bases separated the two germline ends. Germline V CDR1 and CDR2: MNHEY, SVGEGT.

The CDR3 sequence: CASSGTSGGATGHNEQFF. As DNA, the CDR3 is TGTGCCAGCAGCGGGACTAGCGGGGGGGCTACGGGGCACAATGAGCAGTTCTTC. J is TRBJ2-1 and V is TRBV6-2 or TRBV6-3, with TRBD2 matching over 16 bases. In germline, CDR1 is MNHEY, CDR2 SVGEGT. This CDR3 has 18 residues. The V and J ends lost 6 bases and 5 bases, in that order; junction bases with no gene match: 10.

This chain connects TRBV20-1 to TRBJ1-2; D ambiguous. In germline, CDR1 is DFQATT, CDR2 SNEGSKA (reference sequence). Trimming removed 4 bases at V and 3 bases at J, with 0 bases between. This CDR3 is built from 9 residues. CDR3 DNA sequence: TGCAGTGCTAACTATGGCTACACCTTC. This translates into CSANYGYTF.

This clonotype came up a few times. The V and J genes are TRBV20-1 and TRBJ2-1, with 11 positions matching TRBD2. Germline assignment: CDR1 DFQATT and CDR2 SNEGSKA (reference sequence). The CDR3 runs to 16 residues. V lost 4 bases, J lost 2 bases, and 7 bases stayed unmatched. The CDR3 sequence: CSAMPLTSGAYNEQFF. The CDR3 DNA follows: TGCAGTGCTATGCCATTGACTAGCGGGGCCTACAATGAGCAGTTCTTC.

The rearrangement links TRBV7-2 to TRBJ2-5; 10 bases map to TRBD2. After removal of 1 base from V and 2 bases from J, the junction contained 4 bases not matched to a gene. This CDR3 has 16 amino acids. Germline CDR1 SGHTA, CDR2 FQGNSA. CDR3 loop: CASSLVSSGGQETQYF. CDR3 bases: TGTGCCAGCAGCTTAGTCTCTAGCGGGGGTCAAGAGACCCAGTACTTC.

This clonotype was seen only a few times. CDR3 loop: CASSREGTEAFF. The CDR3 DNA reads as TGTGCCAGCAGTAGGGAGGGGACTGAAGCTTTCTTT. The chain joins TRBV6-5 to TRBJ1-1; a weak D match, TRBD1 (5 bases). This CDR3 region has 12 residues. The germline CDR1 and CDR2 sequences are MNHEY and SVGAGI. The ends were cut back, 5 bases at V and 5 bases at J, with 9 bases in the middle.

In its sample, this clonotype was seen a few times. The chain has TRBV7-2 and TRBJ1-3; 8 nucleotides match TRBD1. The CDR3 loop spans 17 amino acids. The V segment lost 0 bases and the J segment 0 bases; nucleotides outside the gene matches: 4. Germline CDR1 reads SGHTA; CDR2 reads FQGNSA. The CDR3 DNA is TGTGCCAGCAGCTTAGCCGCAGGGGGCCTCTCTGGAAACACCATATATTTT. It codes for CASSLAAGGLSGNTIYF.

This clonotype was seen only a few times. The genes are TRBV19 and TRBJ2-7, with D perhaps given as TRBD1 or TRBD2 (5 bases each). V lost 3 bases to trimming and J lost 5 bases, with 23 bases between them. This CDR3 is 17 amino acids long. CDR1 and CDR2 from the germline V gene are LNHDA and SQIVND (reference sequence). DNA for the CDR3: TGTGCCAGTAGTATTGGGGCGGGTCTCGTAATGAACGACGAGCAGTACTTC. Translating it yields CASSIGAGLVMNDEQYF.